Listed below are T cell receptor beta chains from one sample, sequenced in a study of shared clonotypes between healthy human individuals. The protocol was immunoSEQ multiplex PCR, while the TCRdb copy is restricted to in-frame clones and leaves out a portion. The data contain about 2 million clones, about 95% of them singletons. Sequencing input: naive CD8+ T cells sorted from blood. The receptors derive from a man between 18 and 29 years old in good health. Both conserved end residues are part of each CDR3. A D gene is named only where the DNA matches it firmly. Size tells how often a clone was seen (once, few, many) or the class of an expanded clone, and some rows leave it out.

j_gene: TRBJ2-3
v_gene: TRBV5-4
abundance: NA
d_gene: TRBD2
CDR3nt: TGTGCCAGCAGCTTGGAGGGGCTTGCGGGGGGCCCCACAGATACGCAGTATTTT
CDR3aa: CASSLEGLAGGPTDTQYF

j_gene: TRBJ2-7
v_gene: TRBV5-6
abundance: NA
d_gene: NA
CDR3nt: TGTGCCAGCAGCTTGGGACTCAGGGGCGAGCAGTACTTC
CDR3aa: CASSLGLRGEQYF

j_gene: TRBJ2-1
v_gene: TRBV11-3
abundance: NA
d_gene: TRBD2
CDR3nt: TGTGCCAGCAGCCCCTACTTGCGGGAGGGCCCAGATGAGCAGTTCTTC
CDR3aa: CASSPYLREGPDEQFF

j_gene: TRBJ2-1
v_gene: TRBV7-8
abundance: once
d_gene: TRBD2
CDR3nt: TGTGCCAGCAGCTGGGGGGGGAATGAGCAGTTCTTC
CDR3aa: CASSWGGNEQFF

j_gene: TRBJ2-3
v_gene: TRBV27
abundance: NA
d_gene: NA
CDR3nt: TGTGCCAGCAGTTTATCGAAAGGGGATACGCAGTATTTT
CDR3aa: CASSLSKGDTQYF

j_gene: TRBJ2-1
v_gene: TRBV28
abundance: NA
d_gene: NA
CDR3nt: TGTGCCAGCAGTTTAAACAGCCTAAATGAGCAGTTCTTC
CDR3aa: CASSLNSLNEQFF

j_gene: TRBJ2-7
v_gene: TRBV19
abundance: NA
d_gene: NA
CDR3nt: TGTGCCAGTAGGGAGGGCAACTCCTACGAGCAGTACTTC
CDR3aa: CASREGNSYEQYF

j_gene: TRBJ2-3
v_gene: TRBV7-9
abundance: once
d_gene: TRBD2
CDR3nt: TGTGCCAGCAGCACCTCTAGCGGGGGTGCGGGAGATACGCAGTATTTT
CDR3aa: CASSTSSGGAGDTQYF

j_gene: TRBJ2-5
v_gene: TRBV27
abundance: NA
d_gene: TRBD2
CDR3nt: TGTGCCAGCAGTTTATCTACCAGCGGGAGGGCCACGGAGACCCAGTACTTC
CDR3aa: CASSLSTSGRATETQYF

j_gene: TRBJ2-7
v_gene: TRBV28
abundance: NA
d_gene: TRBD2
CDR3nt: TGTGCCAGCAGTCCCTCCGTCGGGGGGGGACTAGCGGGGGGATACCCCTACGAGCAGTACTTC
CDR3aa: CASSPSVGGGLAGGYPYEQYF

j_gene: TRBJ2-1
v_gene: TRBV7-6
abundance: once
d_gene: NA
CDR3nt: TGTGCCAGCAGCTTCGGCGGGTCGTCCTACAATGAGCAGTTCTTC
CDR3aa: CASSFGGSSYNEQFF

j_gene: TRBJ2-3
v_gene: TRBV6-1
abundance: NA
d_gene: TRBD2
CDR3nt: TGTGCCAGCAGTGCCTTAGACTGGTGGACTAGCGGGAGCACAGATACGCAGTATTTT
CDR3aa: CASSALDWWTSGSTDTQYF

j_gene: TRBJ2-7
v_gene: TRBV6-5
abundance: NA
d_gene: NA
CDR3nt: TGTGCCAGCAGTTACGGAGCGGAGCTTACCTACGAGCAGTACTTC
CDR3aa: CASSYGAELTYEQYF

j_gene: TRBJ2-7
v_gene: TRBV6-5
abundance: NA
d_gene: NA
CDR3nt: TGTGCCAGCAGTTACGGGAGTGAGGCGAAGGGGAACGAGCAGTACTTC
CDR3aa: CASSYGSEAKGNEQYF

j_gene: TRBJ2-7
v_gene: TRBV6-1
abundance: NA
d_gene: NA
CDR3nt: TGTGCCAGCAGTGGCGACGGGTACTACTCCTACGAGCAGTACTTC
CDR3aa: CASSGDGYYSYEQYF

j_gene: TRBJ2-7
v_gene: TRBV7-9
abundance: NA
d_gene: NA
CDR3nt: TGTGCCAGCAGCAACTACGAGCAGTACTTC
CDR3aa: CASSNYEQYF

j_gene: TRBJ1-1
v_gene: TRBV13
abundance: NA
d_gene: NA
CDR3nt: TGTGCCAGCAGCTTAATAGCGTTGAACACTGAAGCTTTCTTT
CDR3aa: CASSLIALNTEAFF

j_gene: TRBJ1-2
v_gene: TRBV27
abundance: NA
d_gene: NA
CDR3nt: TGTGCCAGCAGTTTAGGGGGCAGTTATGGCTACACCTTC
CDR3aa: CASSLGGSYGYTF

j_gene: TRBJ1-5
v_gene: TRBV28
abundance: NA
d_gene: NA
CDR3nt: TGTGCCAGCAGTTTATCCGGAGATGGGGATCAGCCCCAGCATTTT
CDR3aa: CASSLSGDGDQPQHF

j_gene: TRBJ1-5
v_gene: TRBV2
abundance: NA
d_gene: TRBD1
CDR3nt: TGTGCCAGCAGAGGGGGGACAGGTGAGAGCAATCAGCCCCAGCATTTT
CDR3aa: CASRGGTGESNQPQHF

j_gene: TRBJ2-7
v_gene: TRBV10-1
abundance: NA
d_gene: NA
CDR3nt: TGCGCCAGCAGTGAGGACGGGAGCTCCTACGAGCAGTACTTC
CDR3aa: CASSEDGSSYEQYF

j_gene: TRBJ2-2
v_gene: TRBV4-3
abundance: NA
d_gene: TRBD2
CDR3nt: TGCGCCAGCAGCCCCGGACTAGCGGGAATCACCGGGGAGCTGTTTTTT
CDR3aa: CASSPGLAGITGELFF

j_gene: TRBJ2-1
v_gene: TRBV4-1
abundance: few
d_gene: NA
CDR3nt: TGCGCCAGCAGCCCTACCATTTGGGCGACATCGCAGAATGAGCAGTTCTTC
CDR3aa: CASSPTIWATSQNEQFF

j_gene: TRBJ2-3
v_gene: TRBV6-6
abundance: NA
d_gene: TRBD1
CDR3nt: TGTGCCAGCAGGGGACAGGGAGGCACAGATACGCAGTATTTT
CDR3aa: CASRGQGGTDTQYF

j_gene: TRBJ2-3
v_gene: TRBV4-1
abundance: once
d_gene: TRBD2
CDR3nt: TGCGCCAGCAGCCAAGATCCTACTAGCGGGAGAGCGGATACGCAGTATTTT
CDR3aa: CASSQDPTSGRADTQYF

j_gene: TRBJ2-7
v_gene: TRBV7-9
abundance: NA
d_gene: NA
CDR3nt: TGTGCCAGCAGCGCTGAGACAGGTTACGAGCAGTACTTC
CDR3aa: CASSAETGYEQYF

j_gene: TRBJ2-7
v_gene: TRBV27
abundance: NA
d_gene: NA
CDR3nt: TGTGCCAGCAGTTTATTGTCGGAGTCCTACGAGCAGTACTTC
CDR3aa: CASSLLSESYEQYF

j_gene: TRBJ1-1
v_gene: TRBV19
abundance: NA
d_gene: NA
CDR3nt: TGTGCCAGCACGGGAGCTAGACTAGAAGCTTTCTTT
CDR3aa: CASTGARLEAFF

j_gene: TRBJ2-7
v_gene: TRBV30
abundance: NA
d_gene: NA
CDR3nt: TGTGCCTGGAACCTAAGAATGGGCTCCTACGAGCAGTACTTC
CDR3aa: CAWNLRMGSYEQYF

j_gene: TRBJ1-1
v_gene: TRBV4-1
abundance: NA
d_gene: NA
CDR3nt: TGCGCCAGCGCGTTGACTGTGAACACTGAAGCTTTCTTT
CDR3aa: CASALTVNTEAFF

j_gene: TRBJ1-6
v_gene: TRBV28
abundance: once
d_gene: NA
CDR3nt: TGTGCCAGCAGCAAGAATTCACCCCTCCACTTT
CDR3aa: CASSKNSPLHF

j_gene: TRBJ2-1
v_gene: TRBV2
abundance: NA
d_gene: TRBD1
CDR3nt: TGTGCCAGCAGTCCGGGACAGATCTACAATGAGCAGTTCTTC
CDR3aa: CASSPGQIYNEQFF

j_gene: TRBJ1-1
v_gene: TRBV5-1
abundance: NA
d_gene: NA
CDR3nt: TGCGCCAGCAGCTGGGGGGCGGACGGCTTGAACACTGAAGCTTTCTTT
CDR3aa: CASSWGADGLNTEAFF

j_gene: TRBJ2-5
v_gene: TRBV28
abundance: NA
d_gene: NA
CDR3nt: TGTGCCAGCAGTTTTCTGGCAGGGGAAGAGACCCAGTACTTC
CDR3aa: CASSFLAGEETQYF

j_gene: TRBJ2-7
v_gene: TRBV9
abundance: NA
d_gene: NA
CDR3nt: TGTGCCAGCAGCGCCTCACACTCTTACGAGCAGTACTTC
CDR3aa: CASSASHSYEQYF

j_gene: TRBJ2-7
v_gene: TRBV5-4
abundance: NA
d_gene: TRBD2
CDR3nt: TGTGCCAGCAGCTTGGAAGCGGGAGGATCTCCTAGGGAGCAGTACTTC
CDR3aa: CASSLEAGGSPREQYF

j_gene: TRBJ2-1
v_gene: TRBV4-1
abundance: NA
d_gene: NA
CDR3nt: TGCGCCAGCAGCCCCCTGGAGGGGGCCAACAATGAGCAGTTCTTC
CDR3aa: CASSPLEGANNEQFF

j_gene: TRBJ2-3
v_gene: TRBV5-1
abundance: NA
d_gene: NA
CDR3nt: TGCGCCAGCAGCTTAGACTTCACAGATACGCAGTATTTT
CDR3aa: CASSLDFTDTQYF

j_gene: TRBJ2-3
v_gene: TRBV29-1
abundance: NA
d_gene: NA
CDR3nt: TGCAGCGTTGGGGTCGGGGCCCGCACAGATACGCAGTATTTT
CDR3aa: CSVGVGARTDTQYF

j_gene: TRBJ2-7
v_gene: TRBV7-9
abundance: NA
d_gene: TRBD1
CDR3nt: TGTGCCAGCAGCCCACAGGGGGGCGAGCAGTACTTC
CDR3aa: CASSPQGGEQYF

j_gene: TRBJ2-1
v_gene: TRBV5-1
abundance: NA
d_gene: NA
CDR3nt: TGCGCCAGCAGCTTGGTGTTGGAGGGGAACAATGAGCAGTTCTTC
CDR3aa: CASSLVLEGNNEQFF

j_gene: TRBJ1-2
v_gene: TRBV9
abundance: NA
d_gene: NA
CDR3nt: TGTGCCAGCAGCGTAGATGACGGGGGGAGGTATGGCTACACCTTC
CDR3aa: CASSVDDGGRYGYTF

j_gene: TRBJ2-1
v_gene: TRBV10-3
abundance: once
d_gene: NA
CDR3nt: TGTGCCATCAGCCTAAGTGGGGCTAAGAATGAGCAGTTCTTC
CDR3aa: CAISLSGAKNEQFF